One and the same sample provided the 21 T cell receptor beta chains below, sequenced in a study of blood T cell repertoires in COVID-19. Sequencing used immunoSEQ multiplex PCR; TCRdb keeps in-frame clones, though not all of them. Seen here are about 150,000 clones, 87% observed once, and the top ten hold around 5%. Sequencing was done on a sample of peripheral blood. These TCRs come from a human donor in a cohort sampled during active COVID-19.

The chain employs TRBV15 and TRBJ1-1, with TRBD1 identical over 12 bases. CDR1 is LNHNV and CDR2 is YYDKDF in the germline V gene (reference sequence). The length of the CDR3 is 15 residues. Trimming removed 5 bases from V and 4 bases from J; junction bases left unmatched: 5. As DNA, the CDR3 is TGTGCCACCAGCGGGGACAGGGGGCCGGGCACTGAAGCTTTCTTT. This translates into CATSGDRGPGTEAFF. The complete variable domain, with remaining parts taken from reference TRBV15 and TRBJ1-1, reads DAMVIQNPRYQVTQFGKPVTLSCSQTLNHNVMYWYQQKSSQAPKLLFHYYDKDFNNEADTPDNFQSRRPNTSFCFLDIRSPGLGDTAMYLCATSGDRGPGTEAFFGQGTRLTVV.

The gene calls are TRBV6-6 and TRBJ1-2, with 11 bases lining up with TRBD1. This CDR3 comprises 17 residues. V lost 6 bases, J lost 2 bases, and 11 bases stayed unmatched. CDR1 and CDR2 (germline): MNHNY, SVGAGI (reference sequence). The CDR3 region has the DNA TGTGCCAGCAGCCGAGGGACAGGGGGTATCCCAAACTATGGCTACACCTTC. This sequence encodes CASSRGTGGIPNYGYTF.

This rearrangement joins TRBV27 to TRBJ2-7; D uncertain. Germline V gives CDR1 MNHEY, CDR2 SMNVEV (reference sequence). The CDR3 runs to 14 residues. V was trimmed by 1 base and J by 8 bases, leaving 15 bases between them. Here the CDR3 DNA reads TGTGCCAGCAGTTTATTTACCGACACGAGCAAGCAGTACTTC. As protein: CASSLFTDTSKQYF.

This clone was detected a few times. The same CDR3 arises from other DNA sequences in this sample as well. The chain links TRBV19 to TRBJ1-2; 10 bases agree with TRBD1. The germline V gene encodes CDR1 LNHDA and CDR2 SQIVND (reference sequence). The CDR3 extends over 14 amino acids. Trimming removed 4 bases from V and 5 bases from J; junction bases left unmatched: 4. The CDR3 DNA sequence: TGTGCCAGTAGTACCCGGGGACAGGGGTATGGCTACACCTTC. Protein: CASSTRGQGYGYTF. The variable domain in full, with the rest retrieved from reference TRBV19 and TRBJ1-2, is DGGITQSPKYLFRKEGQNVTLSCEQNLNHDAMYWYRQDPGQGLRLIYYSQIVNDFQKGDIAEGYSVSREKKESFPLTVTSAQKNPTAFYLCASSTRGQGYGYTFGSGTRLTVV.

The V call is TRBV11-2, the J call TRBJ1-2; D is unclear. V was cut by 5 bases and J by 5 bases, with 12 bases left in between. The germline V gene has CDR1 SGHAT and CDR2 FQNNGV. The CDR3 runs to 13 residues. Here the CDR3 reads CASSTTPVYGYTF. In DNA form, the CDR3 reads TGTGCCAGCAGCACTACTCCCGTTTATGGCTACACCTTC.

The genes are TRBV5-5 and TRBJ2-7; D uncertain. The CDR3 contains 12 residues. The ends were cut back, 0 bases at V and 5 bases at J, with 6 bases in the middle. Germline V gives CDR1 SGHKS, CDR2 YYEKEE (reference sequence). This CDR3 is CASSLGVDEQYF. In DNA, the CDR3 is TGTGCCAGCAGCTTGGGAGTCGACGAGCAGTACTTC.

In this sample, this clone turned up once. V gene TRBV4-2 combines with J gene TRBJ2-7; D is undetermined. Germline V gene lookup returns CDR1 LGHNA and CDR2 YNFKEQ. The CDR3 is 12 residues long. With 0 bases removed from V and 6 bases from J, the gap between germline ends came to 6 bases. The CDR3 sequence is CASSQDQREQYF. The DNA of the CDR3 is TGTGCCAGCAGCCAAGATCAGCGCGAGCAGTACTTC.

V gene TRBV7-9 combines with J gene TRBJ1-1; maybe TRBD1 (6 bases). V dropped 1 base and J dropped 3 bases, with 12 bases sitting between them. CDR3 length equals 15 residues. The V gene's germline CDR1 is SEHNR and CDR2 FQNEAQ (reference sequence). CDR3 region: CASSLDRAGYTEAFF. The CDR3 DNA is TGTGCCAGCAGCTTAGACAGGGCTGGGTACACTGAAGCTTTCTTT.

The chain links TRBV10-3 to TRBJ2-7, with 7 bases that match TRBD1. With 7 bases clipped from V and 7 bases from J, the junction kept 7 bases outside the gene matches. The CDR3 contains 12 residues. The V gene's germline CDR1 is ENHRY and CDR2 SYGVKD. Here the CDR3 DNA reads TGTGCCATCAACGACAGGGTGGGGGAGCAGTACTTC. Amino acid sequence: CAINDRVGEQYF.

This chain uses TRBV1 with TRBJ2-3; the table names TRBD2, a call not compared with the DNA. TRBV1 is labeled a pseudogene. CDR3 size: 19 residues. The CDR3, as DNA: TGCACCAGCAGCCACGTAAAGGGGAGTGCGGGAGGGCCTCCAGATACGCAGTATTTT. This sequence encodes CTSSHVKGSAGGPPDTQYF.

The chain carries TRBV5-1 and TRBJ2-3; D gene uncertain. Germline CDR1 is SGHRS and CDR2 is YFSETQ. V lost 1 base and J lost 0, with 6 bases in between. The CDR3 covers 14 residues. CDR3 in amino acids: CASSLIGSTDTQYF. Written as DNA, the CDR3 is TGCGCCAGCAGCTTGATCGGTAGCACAGATACGCAGTATTTT.

CDR3 loop: CASSLSMNTEAFF. The CDR3 DNA follows: TGTGCCAGCAGCTTGTCCATGAACACTGAAGCTTTCTTT. The V and J genes are TRBV7-2 and TRBJ1-1; D gene ambiguous. This CDR3 comprises 13 residues. Germline values: CDR1 SGHTA, CDR2 FQGNSA. V gave up 3 bases and J gave up 0 bases, with 5 bases separating them.

The CDR3 nucleotides are TGTGCCAGCAGACCCACGGGTCAGCCCCAGCATTTT. Translated, it gives CASRPTGQPQHF. V usage is TRBV28 and J usage is TRBJ1-5, with unresolved D. The CDR3 totals 12 residues. CDR1 is MDHEN, CDR2 SYDVKM, per germline. The germline V and J ends were trimmed by 6 bases and 6 bases, with 9 bases remaining between them. The variable domain in full, with the rest retrieved from reference TRBV28 and TRBJ1-5, is DVKVTQSSRYLVKRTGEKVFLECVQDMDHENMFWYRQDPGLGLRLIYFSYDVKMKEKGDIPEGYSVSREKKERFSLILESASTNQTSMYLCASRPTGQPQHFGDGTRLSIL.

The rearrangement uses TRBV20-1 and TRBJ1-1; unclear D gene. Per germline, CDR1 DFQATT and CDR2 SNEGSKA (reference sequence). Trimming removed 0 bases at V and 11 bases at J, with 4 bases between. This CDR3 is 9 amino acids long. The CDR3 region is CSARDPAFF. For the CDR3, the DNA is TGCAGTGCTAGAGATCCGGCTTTCTTT.

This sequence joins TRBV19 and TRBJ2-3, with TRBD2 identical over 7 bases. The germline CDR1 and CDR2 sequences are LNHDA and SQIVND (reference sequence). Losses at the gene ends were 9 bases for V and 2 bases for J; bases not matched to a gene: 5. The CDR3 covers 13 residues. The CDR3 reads CARSSGVTDTQYF. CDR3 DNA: TGTGCCAGGTCGAGCGGGGTCACAGATACGCAGTATTTT. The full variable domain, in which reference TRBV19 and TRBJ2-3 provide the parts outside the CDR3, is DGGITQSPKYLFRKEGQNVTLSCEQNLNHDAMYWYRQDPGQGLRLIYYSQIVNDFQKGDIAEGYSVSREKKESFPLTVTSAQKNPTAFYLCARSSGVTDTQYFGPGTRLTVL.

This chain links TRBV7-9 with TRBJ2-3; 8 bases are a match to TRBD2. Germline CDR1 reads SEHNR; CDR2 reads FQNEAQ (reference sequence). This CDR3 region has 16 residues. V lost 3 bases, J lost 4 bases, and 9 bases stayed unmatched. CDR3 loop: CASSLRGALQADTQYF. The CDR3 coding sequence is TGTGCCAGCAGCTTGCGGGGGGCCCTACAGGCAGATACGCAGTATTTT.

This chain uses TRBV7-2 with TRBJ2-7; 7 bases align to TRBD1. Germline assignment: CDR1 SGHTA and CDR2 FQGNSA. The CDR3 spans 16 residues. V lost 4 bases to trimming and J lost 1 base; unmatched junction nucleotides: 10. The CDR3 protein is CASSYHASRGSYEQYF. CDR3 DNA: TGTGCCAGCAGCTACCACGCATCCAGGGGGTCCTACGAGCAGTACTTC.

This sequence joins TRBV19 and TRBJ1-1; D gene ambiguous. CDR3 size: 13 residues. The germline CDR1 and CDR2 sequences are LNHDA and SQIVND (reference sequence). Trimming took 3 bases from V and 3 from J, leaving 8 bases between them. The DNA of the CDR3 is TGTGCCAGTAGTATGAAGAGAGACACTGAAGCTTTCTTT. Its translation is CASSMKRDTEAFF.

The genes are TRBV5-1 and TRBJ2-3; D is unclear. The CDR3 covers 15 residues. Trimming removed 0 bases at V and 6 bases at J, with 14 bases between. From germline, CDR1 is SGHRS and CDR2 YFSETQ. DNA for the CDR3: TGCGCCAGCAGCTTGGGCGTTACCCCTCGGGATACGCAGTATTTT. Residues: CASSLGVTPRDTQYF.

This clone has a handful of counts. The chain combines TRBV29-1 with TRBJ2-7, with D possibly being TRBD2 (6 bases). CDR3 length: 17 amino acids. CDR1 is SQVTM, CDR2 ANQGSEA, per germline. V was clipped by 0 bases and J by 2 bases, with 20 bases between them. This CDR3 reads CSVEDEGRGTFTYEQYF. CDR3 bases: TGCAGCGTTGAAGATGAGGGACGGGGGACCTTTACCTACGAGCAGTACTTC.

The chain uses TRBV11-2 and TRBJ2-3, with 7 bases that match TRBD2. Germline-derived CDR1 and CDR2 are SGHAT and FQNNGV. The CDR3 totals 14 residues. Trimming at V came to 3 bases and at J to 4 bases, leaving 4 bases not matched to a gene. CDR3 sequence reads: CASSFGGGADTQYF. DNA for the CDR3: TGTGCCAGCAGCTTTGGTGGGGGGGCAGATACGCAGTATTTT.